Described below is a single T cell receptor beta chain sequence and its context. What it binds is not known. The data are from a study of cytomegalovirus exposure and HLA in healthy donors. The overall study: As released early, the data held 65 million to 90 million unique TCRs from HLA-typed donors.

This PCR relied on a set of 60 Vbeta primers and 13 Jbeta primers. How the authors handled the data: A later analysis counted approximately 80 million unique TCR beta chains, some 12 million shared. Generated by immunoSEQ multiplex PCR, the TCRdb table keeps only in-frame clones and is missing some. From that table come the V and J calls and clone size; the DNA was used to work out D and trimming. Here the sample spans roughly 160,000 clones, 80% to 90% being singletons. Study results and caveats: The authors confirmed in vitro that three CMV-associated chains were specific for CMV antigens.

This CDR3 has 13 residues. Germline values: CDR1 SNHLY, CDR2 FYNNEI. J lost 3 bases, V lost 4 bases, and 2 bases had no gene match. The genes are TRBV2 and TRBJ2-5; TRBD2 agrees at 7 bases. The TCR sequence derives from a man in his late teens or twenties in good health and CMV-seropositive. Sequences were obtained from PBMCs. The CDR3 DNA reads as TGTGCCAGCAGTGGAGGACTAGAAGAGACCCAGTACTTC. Translated: CASSGGLEETQYF.